The table lists the clone carrying this T cell receptor (beta chain) with a count of one. Its antigen is unknown. The CDR3 extends over 14 amino acids. Germline CDR1 is GTSNPN and CDR2 is SVGIG (reference sequence). V lost 8 bases to trimming and J lost 2 bases; unmatched junction nucleotides: 8. The sample is drawn from a study of a mutant IDH1 vaccine in newly diagnosed glioma. Study overall: A roughly 60% male, approximately 38% female split and a mean age of 40.4 years characterized treated patients. The earlier regimen, radiotherapy, temozolomide, or both, was most often both. General study points: Changes in top peripheral clonotypes did not appear linked to pseudoprogression.

The assay was immunoSEQ multiplex PCR, and TCRdb's table has in-frame clones only and misses some. The sample yields tens of thousands of clones, about 80% seen once. The time point here: week 5, during vaccination. The investigators gave 300 ug of mutant IDH1 20-mer peptide in each vaccine dose, together with topical imiquimod. The chain combines TRBV30 with TRBJ2-3; 9 bases fit TRBD1. The receptor comes from a man aged 25 to 40 with glioma. The sequenced sample was PBMCs, obtained from a glioma patient whose treatment included an IDH1 peptide vaccine. The CDR3: CAHKWDRDTDTQYF. DNA for the CDR3: TGTGCCCATAAATGGGACAGGGACACAGATACGCAGTATTTT. The full variable domain, in which reference TRBV30 and TRBJ2-3 provide the parts outside the CDR3, is SQTIHQWPATLVQPVGSPLSLECTVEGTSNPNLYWYRQAAGRGLQLLFYSVGIGQISSEVPQNLSASRPQDRQFILSSKKLLLSDSGFYLCAHKWDRDTDTQYFGPGTRLTVL.